Listed below are T cell receptor beta chains from one sample, sequenced in a study of metastatic and nonmetastatic thyroid tumors. TCRdb reanalyzed the PCR reads via MiXCR. The table shows roughly 70,000 clones, with more than 15% occurring only once. Material: blood. Source of these receptors: a female donor with papillary thyroid cancer or a benign thyroid nodule (not recorded which). Some clones in this sample may be carry-over from other donors' samples. The CDR3 runs from the conserved cysteine through the conserved F or W. The order of the fields is V gene, J gene, D gene, clone size, CDR3 DNA, CDR3 protein. D genes are given only for firm matches. The size of a clone is reported for some rows only, either as once, few or many, or as a class for expanded clones.

TRBV20-1,TRBJ1-1,NA,many,TGCAGTGCCGACCTGAACACTGAAGCTTTCTTT,CSADLNTEAFF
TRBV6-1,TRBJ1-2,NA,NA,TGTGCCAGCAGTGAATCGACAAGGGATGGCTACACCTTC,CASSESTRDGYTF
TRBV4-1,TRBJ2-5,NA,many,TGCGCCAGCAGCCAGGTCCAGGCGGGAAGGGAGACCCAGTACTTC,CASSQVQAGRETQYF
TRBV16,TRBJ2-1,NA,many,TGTGCCAGCAGCCCTACCGGGTGGGAGGACGATGAGCAGTTCTTC,CASSPTGWEDDEQFF
TRBV5-1,TRBJ2-3,TRBD1,many,TGCGCCAGCAGCTCCGGACAGGGTGGAGATACGCAGTATTTT,CASSSGQGGDTQYF
TRBV10-1,TRBJ2-1,TRBD1,many,TGCGCCAGCAGTGAGTCGGCCCGACAGGGATTGTCGGAGCAGTTCTTC,CASSESARQGLSEQFF
TRBV6-2/TRBV6-3,TRBJ2-2,NA,many,TGTGCCAGCAGTTACTCGAGCACCGGGGAGCTGTTTTTT,CASSYSSTGELFF
TRBV27,TRBJ1-2,NA,many,TGTGCCAGCAGTCCCGGACAGCCCTTTGGCTACACCTTC,CASSPGQPFGYTF
TRBV6-2/TRBV6-3,TRBJ2-7,NA,few,TGTGCCAGCAAAGTTGCCGACGAGCAGTACTTC,CASKVADEQYF
TRBV12-3/TRBV12-4,TRBJ2-7,TRBD2,many,TGTGCCAGCAGTCTCGGGACTAGCGGGAACGAGCAGTACTTC,CASSLGTSGNEQYF
TRBV12-3/TRBV12-4,TRBJ1-5,TRBD1,few,TGTGCCAGCAGTCCCGGACAGGGGAGCAATCAGCCCCAGCATTTT,CASSPGQGSNQPQHF
TRBV12-3/TRBV12-4,TRBJ1-3,NA,few,TGTGCCAGCAGTTTACACTCTGGAAACACCATATATTTT,CASSLHSGNTIYF
TRBV12-3/TRBV12-4,TRBJ2-7,NA,NA,TGTGCCAGCAGTTTAGCGGGGCCACCCTACGAGCAGTACTTC,CASSLAGPPYEQYF
TRBV29-1,TRBJ1-3,NA,many,TGCAGCGCGGGCGGCGGGGCCACTGGAAACACCATATATTTT,CSAGGGATGNTIYF
TRBV5-1,TRBJ2-3,TRBD2,many,TGCGCCAGCAGCTTGGAACGGGAGGCAGATACGCAGTATTTT,CASSLEREADTQYF
TRBV6-1,TRBJ2-1,TRBD2,few,TGTGCCAGCAGTGCCACGAGGACTAGCGGGAGTGCCGCTGAGCAGTTCTTC,CASSATRTSGSAAEQFF
TRBV28,TRBJ2-3,TRBD1,many,TGTGCCAGCAGCAGGGGACAGGGGCGGACAGATACGCAGTATTTT,CASSRGQGRTDTQYF
TRBV9,TRBJ2-1,NA,many,TGTGCCAGCAGCGTAGCGGCTAACTCGTACAATGAGCAGTTCTTC,CASSVAANSYNEQFF
TRBV10-2,TRBJ1-1,NA,many,TGCGCCAGCAGCCCCTTTCGGGGCTCTGAAGCTTTCTTT,CASSPFRGSEAFF
TRBV30,TRBJ1-4,NA,many,TGTGCCTGGAGTGTACAATGGGGTGGGGATGAAAAACTGTTTTTT,CAWSVQWGGDEKLFF
TRBV10-2,TRBJ2-1,TRBD2,NA,TGCGCCAGCAGTGGTGGACTAGCGGGGGGAAATGAGCAGTTCTTC,CASSGGLAGGNEQFF
TRBV19,TRBJ2-7,NA,many,TGTGCCAGTAGTATAAACAGGAACACCTACGAGCAGTACTTC,CASSINRNTYEQYF
TRBV7-2,TRBJ2-1,TRBD2,many,TGTGCCAGCAGCTTAGGGCAGGGTCGGGGAGGGTACAATGAGCAGTTCTTC,CASSLGQGRGGYNEQFF
TRBV7-3,TRBJ2-7,NA,NA,TGTGCCAGCAGCCCGCAGGGGGGTTCCGAGCAGTACTTC,CASSPQGGSEQYF
TRBV10-1,TRBJ2-1,TRBD2,many,TGCGCCAGCAGCAAGAATATAGCGGGAGGGCCGTTCAATGAGCAGTTCTTC,CASSKNIAGGPFNEQFF
TRBV28,TRBJ2-3,NA,NA,TGTGCCAGCAGTTTCACTCAGTCAGATACGCAGTATTTT,CASSFTQSDTQYF
TRBV13,TRBJ2-1,TRBD2,NA,TGTGCCAGCCGCTGGATACCGGGACTAGCGGGAGGGCCCTACAATGAGCAGTTCTTC,CASRWIPGLAGGPYNEQFF
TRBV20-1,TRBJ1-6,NA,many,TGCAGTGCTAGGAAGCATACCAATTCACCCCTCCACTTT,CSARKHTNSPLHF